Shown below are 24 T cell receptor beta chains from a single sample sequenced in a study of cytomegalovirus exposure and HLA in healthy donors. The PCR employed 60 Vbeta primers together with 13 Jbeta primers. TCRdb's table, derived via immunoSEQ multiplex PCR, lists solely in-frame clones and lacks some. This table holds some 150,000 clones, about four fifths found once. The sample taken for sequencing was PBMCs. Receptor source: a male donor in good health and CMV-seronegative.

This clone was counted between two and nine times. The chain recombines TRBV10-2 with TRBJ1-1, with 9 nucleotides matching TRBD1. The CDR3 is made up of 15 amino acids. CDR1 is WSHSY, CDR2 SAAADI, per germline. With V trimmed by 6 bases and J by 1 base, 6 bases remained unmatched. CDR3 protein: CASRGQGVGNTEAFF. The CDR3 DNA reads TGCGCCAGCAGGGGACAGGGAGTTGGGAACACTGAAGCTTTCTTT.

This clone was detected only once. V is TRBV7-8 and J is TRBJ2-5, with D perhaps TRBD1 (5 bases). V was cut by 4 bases and J by 6 bases, with 12 bases left in between. Germline lookup yields CDR1 SGHVS and CDR2 FQNEAQ. The CDR3 consists of 13 residues. In DNA, the CDR3 is TGTGCCAGCAGCTCCCCAGGGTATCAGACCCAGTACTTC. Protein sequence: CASSSPGYQTQYF.

About this clone itself: Other DNA sequences in this sample translate to the same CDR3. The chain is built from TRBV7-3 and TRBJ1-1; a possible D gene is TRBD1 (6 bases). V gave up 0 bases and J gave up 4 bases, with 12 bases separating them. CDR1 is SGHTA and CDR2 is FQGTGA in the germline V gene. The CDR3 is 15 residues long. The CDR3 DNA sequence: TGTGCCAGCAGCTTAACAGGGGGTATGGGCACTGAAGCTTTCTTT. This sequence encodes CASSLTGGMGTEAFF.

The V call is TRBV10-2, the J call TRBJ2-7, with 15 bases fitting TRBD2. The CDR3 has 14 amino acids. Per germline, CDR1 WSHSY and CDR2 SAAADI. V shed 10 bases and J 0 bases; nucleotides not matched to a gene: 1. DNA for the CDR3: TGCGCCACGGGACTAGCGGGGGGCTCCTACGAGCAGTACTTC. Translating gives CATGLAGGSYEQYF.

The chain has TRBV18 and TRBJ1-2; 8 bases agree with TRBD1. The CDR3 runs to 16 residues. With V trimmed by 3 bases and J by 3 bases, 9 bases remained unmatched. Germline V gene lookup returns CDR1 KGHSH and CDR2 LQKENI. The CDR3 coding sequence is TGTGCCAGCTCACCGGGGCAGGGGGCGTATGACTATGGCTACACCTTC. Its protein is CASSPGQGAYDYGYTF.

The gene calls are TRBV6-1 and TRBJ2-7, with D possibly TRBD1 on 6 matching bases. V was shortened by 7 bases and J by 0 bases, with 16 bases between the two germline ends. Germline V gene data show CDR1 as MNHNS and CDR2 as SASEGT. The length of the CDR3 is 15 residues. CDR3 in amino acids: CASTGPTGSSYEQYF. CDR3 nucleotide sequence: TGTGCCAGCACGGGACCGACAGGAAGCTCCTACGAGCAGTACTTC.

The rearrangement joins TRBV7-9 to TRBJ1-2, with D uncertain. Trimming pared 5 bases from V and 3 bases from J, leaving 13 bases between. Germline V gene data show CDR1 as SEHNR and CDR2 as FQNEAQ (reference sequence). The CDR3 loop spans 14 amino acids. CDR3 sequence (DNA): TGTGCCAGCAGCCGAGCCGGGGTGGACTATGGCTACACCTTC. Its translation: CASSRAGVDYGYTF.

This clone came up once. The rearrangement uses TRBV18 and TRBJ2-1; TRBD2 is a possible D gene (7 bases). Looked up from germline, CDR1 is KGHSH and CDR2 is LQKENI. Between the trimmed V and J ends, which lost 5 bases and 7 bases, there was a span of 21 bases. The CDR3 contains 16 residues. The CDR3 spells CASSRSAGAEGNEQFF. The CDR3 DNA is TGTGCCAGCTCAAGAAGCGCGGGGGCCGAGGGGAATGAGCAGTTCTTC.

The chain has TRBV6-6 and TRBJ2-5, with 10 bases lining up with TRBD2. Trimming cost V 2 bases and J 5 bases; bases outside gene matches: 2. Germline-derived CDR1 and CDR2 are MNHNY and SVGAGI (reference sequence). CDR3 size: 14 residues. The CDR3 DNA is TGTGCCAGCAGTTACACTAGCGGGGTCGAGACCCAGTACTTC. Translated: CASSYTSGVETQYF.

The chain links TRBV7-9 to TRBJ2-7, with 7 positions matching TRBD1. J was trimmed by 4 bases and V by 4 bases; bases with no gene match: 10. The germline V gene encodes CDR1 SEHNR and CDR2 FQNEAQ (reference sequence). The CDR3 runs to 15 residues. The CDR3 bases are TGTGCCAGCAGCTACCTGACAGGGAATAGGTACGAGCAGTACTTC. It translates to CASSYLTGNRYEQYF.

This chain connects TRBV5-4 to TRBJ1-2, with D possibly matching TRBD1 (5 bases). Trimming left V 7 bases short and J 8 bases short, with 24 bases between. The CDR3 is made up of 15 amino acids. In germline, CDR1 is SGHNT, CDR2 YYREEE (reference sequence). The CDR3 DNA follows: TGTGCCAGCGCCCTCTCTCTGGACAAACGTAGGGGCTACACCTTC. As protein: CASALSLDKRRGYTF.

The gene calls are TRBV4-2 and TRBJ2-5; TRBD1 agrees at 9 bases. CDR1 LGHNA and CDR2 YNFKEQ come from the germline V gene. CDR3 size: 16 residues. V gave up 4 bases and J gave up 2 bases; unmatched junction bases: 8. The CDR3 reads CASSRELGQGQETQYF. The DNA of the CDR3 is TGTGCCAGCAGCCGAGAACTCGGACAGGGGCAAGAGACCCAGTACTTC.

This clone was detected only a few times. The V call is TRBV5-5, the J call TRBJ1-6; unclear D gene. V was trimmed by 0 bases and J by 10 bases, leaving 17 bases between them. The CDR3 length is 16 residues. From germline, CDR1 is SGHKS and CDR2 YYEKEE (reference sequence). CDR3 nucleotides: TGTGCCAGCAGCTTGGGATCCGGAGTCGGGAAATCACCCCTCCACTTT. Translating gives CASSLGSGVGKSPLHF. Full variable domain (rest looked up from reference TRBV5-5 and TRBJ1-6): DAGVTQSPTHLIKTRGQQVTLRCSPISGHKSVSWYQQVLGQGPQFIFQYYEKEERGRGNFPDRFSARQFPNYSSELNVNALLLGDSALYLCASSLGSGVGKSPLHFGNGTRLTVT.

The V call is TRBV2, the J call TRBJ2-1; TRBD2 aligns across 7 bases. CDR3 size: 14 residues. Germline values: CDR1 SNHLY, CDR2 FYNNEI. V was clipped by 7 bases and J by 8 bases; unmatched bases: 11. The CDR3 is CASTPVWGGDEQFF. The CDR3 nucleotides are TGTGCCAGCACCCCTGTGTGGGGGGGAGATGAGCAGTTCTTC. The whole variable domain, filled in from reference TRBV2 and TRBJ2-1, reads EPEVTQTPSHQVTQMGQEVILRCVPISNHLYFYWYRQILGQKVEFLVSFYNNEISEKSEIFDDQFSVERPDGSNFTLKIRSTKLEDSAMYFCASTPVWGGDEQFFGPGTRLTVL.

This chain links TRBV5-4 with TRBJ1-3, with TRBD1 as a possible D gene (5 bases). V lost 1 base and J 1 base, leaving 6 bases between the germline ends. CDR3 length: 14 residues. The germline CDR1 and CDR2 sequences are SGHNT and YYREEE (reference sequence). The CDR3 is CASSLWTSGNTIYF. The CDR3 DNA reads as TGTGCCAGCAGCTTGTGGACATCTGGAAACACCATATATTTT.

This chain joins TRBV2 and TRBJ1-1; tentatively, D is TRBD1 (6 bases). Trimming left V 5 bases short and J 5 bases short, with 18 bases between. This CDR3 region has 15 residues. The germline V gene encodes CDR1 SNHLY and CDR2 FYNNEI. The chain's CDR3 is CASSPRGGLGTEAFF. The DNA of the CDR3 is TGTGCCAGCAGTCCTAGGGGGGGTTTAGGGACTGAAGCTTTCTTT.

The chain uses TRBV6-1 and TRBJ2-7; 7 positions match TRBD1. The trim removed 6 bases at V and 4 bases at J, leaving 9 bases unmatched. The CDR3 runs to 14 residues. Germline-derived CDR1 and CDR2 are MNHNS and SASEGT. CDR3 nucleotides: TGTGCCAGCAGGGACCCGGGACAGTCGTACGAGCAGTACTTC. Its translation: CASRDPGQSYEQYF.

This clone has a handful of counts. One end of the junction is discordant with germline, which a read error may explain. V and J are TRBV7-7 and TRBJ1-1, with D tentatively TRBD1 (5 bases). Germline loops: CDR1 SSHAT, CDR2 FNYEAQ (reference sequence). This CDR3 contains 14 residues. The CDR3 loop is CASSRITGNTEAFF. Here the CDR3 DNA reads TGTGCTAGCAGCCGTATCACAGGGAACACTGAAGCTTTCTTT.

The V and J genes are TRBV7-3 and TRBJ2-7; 9 bases match TRBD2. This CDR3 is built from 16 residues. Germline V gene sequence: CDR1 SGHTA, CDR2 FQGTGA. J was trimmed by 2 bases and V by 5 bases; bases with no gene match: 10. The DNA for the CDR3 is TGTGCCAGCAGCATCCAAGGACGCGGGGGGGCCTACGAGCAGTACTTC. It yields the protein CASSIQGRGGAYEQYF. Full variable domain (outside the CDR3, taken from reference TRBV7-3 and TRBJ2-7): GAGVSQTPSNKVTEKGKYVELRCDPISGHTALYWYRQSLGQGPEFLIYFQGTGAADDSGLPNDRFFAVRPEGSVSTLKIQRTERGDSAVYLCASSIQGRGGAYEQYFGPGTRLTVT.

This rearrangement joins TRBV7-8 to TRBJ2-5, with D uncertain. The V gene's germline CDR1 is SGHVS and CDR2 FQNEAQ. This CDR3 comprises 13 residues. V shed 1 base and J shed 2 bases, with 5 bases lying between them. CDR3 sequence (DNA): TGTGCCAGCAGCTTAGACAGACAAGAGACCCAGTACTTC. It specifies CASSLDRQETQYF.

This clone turned up a few times. The chain's CDR3 is CASSLRGGPPDTQYF. As DNA, the CDR3 is TGTGCCAGCAGCTTGCGGGGGGGGCCACCAGATACGCAGTATTTT. The genes are TRBV5-4 and TRBJ2-3, with 8 bases that match TRBD2. The CDR3 runs to 15 residues. Germline V gene sequence: CDR1 SGHNT, CDR2 YYREEE (reference sequence). The J segment lost 4 bases and the V segment lost 1 base, leaving 5 bases of the junction unmatched.

The J gene is TRBJ2-7, the V gene TRBV11-3; 8 bases are shared with TRBD1. The junction had 3 bases not matched to a gene; V was cut back by 4 bases and J by 1 base. The CDR3 has 14 amino acids. Germline V gene data show CDR1 as SGHNT and CDR2 as YENEEA. Written as DNA, the CDR3 is TGTGCCAGCAGCTCTAGGACAGGGTCCTACGAGCAGTACTTC. Protein sequence: CASSSRTGSYEQYF.

V and J are TRBV5-6 and TRBJ2-3; TRBD1 agrees at 9 bases. The CDR3 covers 17 residues. The V gene end was trimmed by 4 bases and the J gene end by 1 base; junction bases not matched to a gene: 10. Germline V gene data show CDR1 as SGHDT and CDR2 as YYEEEE. The DNA of the CDR3 is TGTGCCAGCAGCCAACACCTACAGGGGGCAGGCACAGATACGCAGTATTTT. It translates to CASSQHLQGAGTDTQYF.

V is TRBV4-1 and J is TRBJ2-2; D might be TRBD1 or TRBD2, each matching 10 bases. Germline-derived CDR1 and CDR2 are MGHRA and YSYEKL. The ends were cut back, 5 bases at V and 13 bases at J, with 41 bases in the middle. The CDR3 runs 21 residues. The CDR3 is CASSGDRGLSSGGAKGDGLFF. The CDR3 DNA reads as TGCGCCAGCAGCGGGGACAGGGGCTTGAGCAGCGGGGGGGCAAAGGGTGATGGGCTGTTTTTT.